This TCR beta chain derives from a study of tumor and adjacent non-tumor tissue in lung cancer. Study outcomes and limitations: Top 100 clones took a larger repertoire share in normal lung. Patients with more diverse tumor TCRs had worse survival.

Three rounds of nested PCR, following a modified ARM-PCR protocol, produced the TCRbeta library. TCRdb analysed the multiplex PCR reads with MiXCR anew, one entry per CDR3 protein. The sample contains approximately 66,000 distinct CDR3 sequences, roughly two thirds of which appear only once. The germline gives CDR1 SGHAT, CDR2 FQNNGV. This CDR3 is 16 amino acids long. No cell sorting was done before RNA was extracted from the tissue. The normal lung tissue was taken more than 3 cm from the tumor edge. With regard to this clonotype: Antigen: not known. An end of the junction differs from the germline gene, which may be a read error.

The source material was distant non-tumor lung tissue. The sequence was obtained from a man between 65 and 85 years old with non-small cell lung cancer. The chain joins TRBV11-2 to TRBJ2-5; TRBD1 aligns across 8 bases. Here the CDR3 reads CARSFHRTGFQETQYF. The CDR3 region has the DNA TGTGCCAGGAGCTTTCACCGGACAGGGTTCCAAGAGACCCAGTACTTT.